These 27 T cell receptor beta chains were sequenced from one sample in a study of blood T cells in healthy people across ages. The use of a sample-barcoded 5' primer and a J-beta primer mix characterized a second PCR of roughly 7 to 11 cycles. TCRdb passed the 5' RACE reads through MiXCR, listing each CDR3 protein once. The repertoire holds almost 550,000 distinct CDR3 sequences, with around 24% as singletons. These data were likewise used in another study, on T cells of mothers and their children.

Sequenced material: blood. These TCRs come from a boy under 18 in good health.

Only a few counts were recorded for this clonotype. This chain joins TRBV11-1 and TRBJ1-1, with D perhaps TRBD1 (5 bases). The length of the CDR3 is 16 residues. V shed 3 bases and J shed 1 base, with 15 bases lying between them. CDR1 and CDR2 from the germline V gene are SGHAT and FQDESV (reference sequence). The CDR3 protein is CASSFSGPLTNTEAFF. The CDR3 DNA is TGTGCCAGCAGCTTTTCGGGACCGTTGACGAACACTGAAGCTTTCTTT.

This chain joins TRBV3-1 and TRBJ1-3; D not certain. Germline CDR1 LGHDT, CDR2 YNNKEL (reference sequence). V was cut by 2 bases and J by 1 base, with 18 bases left in between. The CDR3 covers 18 residues. The CDR3 DNA is TGTGCCAGCAGCCAATCCGGGCGGCAGAAGGGTTCTGGAAACACCATATATTTT. Translation gives CASSQSGRQKGSGNTIYF. Drawing the rest from reference TRBV3-1 and TRBJ1-3, the complete variable domain is DTAVSQTPKYLVTQMGNDKSIKCEQNLGHDTMYWYKQDSKKFLKIMFSYNNKELIINETVPNRFSPKSPDKAHLNLHINSLELGDSAVYFCASSQSGRQKGSGNTIYFGEGSWLTVV.

This clonotype was counted a few times. The gene calls are TRBV3-1 and TRBJ2-1, with D possibly matching TRBD1 (5 bases). The CDR3 length is 13 residues. Germline V gene sequence: CDR1 LGHDT, CDR2 YNNKEL (reference sequence). Deletions cut 6 bases from V and 8 bases from J, with 14 bases between. The DNA for the CDR3 is TGTGCCAGCAGTCAACCAGGGAAAGATGAGCAGTTCTTC. Protein product: CASSQPGKDEQFF.

In its sample, this clonotype was seen a few times. V is TRBV7-2 and J is TRBJ2-3; D unresolved. With 4 bases removed from V and 2 bases from J, the gap between germline ends came to 7 bases. The CDR3 contains 13 residues. Germline CDR1 reads SGHTA; CDR2 reads FQGNSA. The CDR3 DNA reads TGTGCCAGCAGCTACGCAGTCACAGATACGCAGTATTTT. Protein sequence: CASSYAVTDTQYF.

This clonotype was picked up a small number of times. The DNA of the CDR3 is TGCAGTGCCCCGGCGTGGGCAGAGACCCAGTACTTC. It is translated as CSAPAWAETQYF. The V and J genes are TRBV20-1 and TRBJ2-5; D ambiguous. This CDR3 region has 12 residues. The V end was cut by 6 bases, the J end by 4 bases, with 12 bases between. The germline V gene has CDR1 DFQATT and CDR2 SNEGSKA (reference sequence).

This clonotype occurred many times. The chain combines TRBV7-8 with TRBJ1-6; 8 bases line up with TRBD1. CDR1 SGHVS and CDR2 FQNEAQ come from the germline V gene. Germline trimming cut 5 bases from V and 14 bases from J; bases unmatched to any gene: 17. CDR3 length: 16 residues. The CDR3 is CASSPGTGLSEFTLHF. Written as DNA, the CDR3 is TGTGCCAGCAGCCCCGGGACAGGCCTTTCGGAATTCACCCTCCACTTT.

The chain links TRBV29-1 to TRBJ2-5, with D uncertain. CDR3 length equals 17 residues. Trimming shortened V by 4 bases and J by 5 bases, and 26 bases separated the two germline ends. Per the germline V gene, CDR1 is SQVTM and CDR2 is ANQGSEA. The CDR3 coding sequence is TGCAGCGTTGGTGGTCAAAACCCCCCATACGACGTGGAGACCCAGTACTTC. Translating it yields CSVGGQNPPYDVETQYF.

This sequence joins TRBV30 and TRBJ2-2; D possibly corresponds to TRBD2 (6 bases). V lost 1 base and J 6 bases, leaving 6 bases between the germline ends. Germline V gene data show CDR1 as GTSNPN and CDR2 as SVGIG (reference sequence). This CDR3 comprises 12 residues. CDR3 in amino acids: CAWSAGAGELFF. The CDR3 DNA reads TGTGCCTGGAGTGCGGGGGCCGGGGAGCTGTTTTTT.

This clonotype was seen at least ten times. The chain links TRBV7-8 to TRBJ2-5; weak D call: TRBD1 (5 bases). Trimming pared 8 bases from V and 5 bases from J, leaving 15 bases between. CDR1 and CDR2 (germline): SGHVS, FQNEAQ. The CDR3 loop spans 13 amino acids. In DNA form, the CDR3 reads TGTGCCAGCGGAGTCAGGGTAGTGGAGACCCAGTACTTC. Protein: CASGVRVVETQYF. The full variable domain, in which reference TRBV7-8 and TRBJ2-5 provide the parts outside the CDR3, is GAGVSQSPRYKVAKRGQDVALRCDPISGHVSLFWYQQALGQGPEFLTYFQNEAQLDKSGLPSDRFFAERPEGSVSTLKIQRTQQEDSAVYLCASGVRVVETQYFGPGTRLLVL.

The sample holds many counts of this clonotype. V is TRBV7-2 and J is TRBJ1-1, with TRBD1 identical over 8 bases. V was pared by 5 bases and J by 1 base, with 3 bases of the junction left unmatched. This CDR3 spans 14 amino acids. CDR1 is SGHTA, CDR2 FQGNSA, per germline. CDR3 coding DNA: TGTGCCAGCAGCCCGGGACAGGCGAACACTGAAGCTTTCTTT. Translating gives CASSPGQANTEAFF.

The chain joins TRBV20-1 to TRBJ2-7; D is uncertain. CDR3 length equals 14 residues. Trimming pared 6 bases from V and 2 bases from J, leaving 17 bases between. From germline, CDR1 is DFQATT and CDR2 SNEGSKA (reference sequence). The CDR3 sequence is CSALIRNSPYEQYF. The CDR3 DNA reads as TGCAGTGCCCTAATCAGAAACTCGCCCTACGAGCAGTACTTC.

This clonotype turned up a few times. The V gene is TRBV5-1, the J gene TRBJ2-7; D unresolved. The germline V gene encodes CDR1 SGHRS and CDR2 YFSETQ. V lost 2 bases to trimming and J lost 1 base, with 13 bases between them. The CDR3 has 15 amino acids. The CDR3 loop reads CASSFGFTTSYEQYF. CDR3 in DNA: TGCGCCAGCAGCTTTGGCTTCACGACTTCCTACGAGCAGTACTTC.

In this sample, this clonotype turned up a few times. This sequence joins TRBV7-8 and TRBJ2-3; D could derive from TRBD1 or TRBD2 (5 bases each). The CDR3 is made up of 15 amino acids. Trimming removed 0 bases from V and 6 bases from J, with 13 bases in between. CDR1 SGHVS and CDR2 FQNEAQ come from the germline V gene. The CDR3 DNA follows: TGTGCCAGCAGCTTAGCGGGGGTTTACTTGGATACGCAGTATTTT. It yields the protein CASSLAGVYLDTQYF.

This chain links TRBV10-3 with TRBJ2-7, with 10 bases fitting TRBD1. Looked up from germline, CDR1 is ENHRY and CDR2 is SYGVKD. V lost 6 bases, J lost 7 bases, and 9 bases stayed unmatched. The CDR3 runs 14 residues. In DNA, the CDR3 is TGTGCCATCAGCGAAGCCGGGACAGGGGTAGAGCAGTACTTC. This codes for CAISEAGTGVEQYF.

This chain uses TRBV12-3 or TRBV12-4 with TRBJ2-7; 7 positions match TRBD1. V lost 1 base to trimming and J lost 3 bases; unmatched junction nucleotides: 3. The CDR3 contains 14 residues. The DNA of the CDR3 is TGTGCCAGCAGTTTAGGCAGGGGGAACTACGAGCAGTACTTC. Its protein product is CASSLGRGNYEQYF.

The chain employs TRBV28 and TRBJ1-4; TRBD1 is a possible D gene (5 bases). V shed 10 bases and J shed 6 bases, with 15 bases lying between them. CDR1 MDHEN and CDR2 SYDVKM come from the germline V gene. This CDR3 comprises 13 residues. The CDR3 loop is CATRGVGYEKLFF. CDR3 sequence (DNA): TGTGCCACTCGGGGCGTGGGTTATGAAAAACTGTTTTTT.

The V call is TRBV7-9, the J call TRBJ1-1, with 8 positions matching TRBD1. J was trimmed by 4 bases and V by 4 bases; bases with no gene match: 5. The CDR3 length is 14 residues. Germline CDR1 and CDR2: SEHNR and FQNEAQ (reference sequence). CDR3 protein: CASSSRTGITEAFF. CDR3 nucleotides: TGTGCCAGCAGCTCTCGGACAGGGATCACTGAAGCTTTCTTT.

This clonotype was found a few times. The chain joins TRBV9 to TRBJ1-5, with 8 bases matching TRBD1. The germline V gene has CDR1 SGDLS and CDR2 YYNGEE. The V segment lost 4 bases and the J segment 5 bases; nucleotides outside the gene matches: 5. The length of the CDR3 is 14 residues. CDR3 nucleotide sequence: TGTGCCAGCAGCCCAGGGGGCTATGATCAGCCCCAGCATTTT. Amino acid sequence: CASSPGGYDQPQHF.

The gene calls are TRBV29-1 and TRBJ2-1, with 10 positions matching TRBD2. The V gene's germline CDR1 is SQVTM and CDR2 ANQGSEA. The CDR3 covers 15 residues. V shed 1 base and J 4 bases; nucleotides not matched to a gene: 4. Written as DNA, the CDR3 is TGCAGCGTTGAAGGGCTAGCGGGAGCTTACAATGAGCAGTTCTTC. Amino acids: CSVEGLAGAYNEQFF.

Only a few counts were recorded for this clonotype. This rearrangement joins TRBV6-5 to TRBJ2-5; 9 bases line up with TRBD1. Near its end, the DNA agrees better with TRBJ2-7, so the J call may be wrong. This CDR3 contains 16 residues. Germline loops: CDR1 MNHEY, CDR2 SVGAGI. The CDR3 spells CASSYSSDRGVYEQYF. The CDR3 coding sequence is TGTGCCAGCAGTTACTCGTCGGACAGGGGAGTCTACGAGCAGTACTTC.

In nucleotides, the CDR3 is TGTGCCACCAGTGTTTCCGATGAGCAGTTCTTC. Protein: CATSVSDEQFF. J is TRBJ2-1 and V is TRBV24-1; D is ambiguous. The CDR3 has 11 amino acids. Germline CDR1 reads KGHDR; CDR2 reads SFDVKD. V dropped 5 bases and J dropped 8 bases, with 6 bases sitting between them.

This clonotype was seen a handful of times. This chain uses TRBV5-1 with TRBJ2-7; no reliable D call. From germline, CDR1 is SGHRS and CDR2 YFSETQ. The CDR3 totals 15 residues. Trimming took 1 base from V and 0 from J, leaving 11 bases between them. The CDR3 region has the DNA TGCGCCAGCAGCTTGATCCCGAGGCTCTCCTACGAGCAGTACTTC. As protein: CASSLIPRLSYEQYF.

This chain connects TRBV7-9 to TRBJ1-1; weak D call: TRBD1 (6 bases). The germline V and J ends were trimmed by 6 bases and 1 base, with 12 bases remaining between them. Per the germline V gene, CDR1 is SEHNR and CDR2 is FQNEAQ (reference sequence). This CDR3 is built from 14 residues. The CDR3 is CASSQGRENTEAFF. CDR3 nucleotide sequence: TGTGCCAGCAGTCAGGGGAGGGAGAACACTGAAGCTTTCTTT.

The rearrangement uses TRBV7-9 and TRBJ2-1; weak D call: TRBD2 (5 bases). The germline V gene has CDR1 SEHNR and CDR2 FQNEAQ (reference sequence). This CDR3 is 14 amino acids long. Trimming stripped 5 bases from V and 5 bases from J, with 13 bases between. The CDR3 is CASSRRQEDNEQFF. The CDR3, as DNA: TGTGCCAGCAGCCGACGGCAGGAGGACAATGAGCAGTTCTTC.

The rearrangement uses TRBV4-1 and TRBJ2-7; 8 bases map to TRBD2. This CDR3 spans 16 amino acids. The junction had 11 bases not matched to a gene; V was cut back by 3 bases and J by 4 bases. Germline V gives CDR1 MGHRA, CDR2 YSYEKL. Here the CDR3 reads CASSHTTSERYYEQYF. Here the CDR3 DNA reads TGCGCCAGCAGCCATACGACTAGCGAGCGTTATTACGAGCAGTACTTC.

The chain links TRBV29-1 to TRBJ2-2; 8 bases match TRBD1. Unmatched junction bases numbered 15, after V lost 7 bases and J lost 5 bases. This CDR3 has 16 amino acids. From germline, CDR1 is SQVTM and CDR2 ANQGSEA. The DNA of the CDR3 is TGCAGCGGATACCGAACGCAGGGGGCGAGGACCGGGGAGCTGTTTTTT. Protein sequence: CSGYRTQGARTGELFF.

V usage is TRBV4-3 and J usage is TRBJ2-1; D gene ambiguous. Gene TRBJ2-7 matches the end of the DNA better, so the J call may be wrong. Germline V lookup: CDR1 LGHNA, CDR2 YSLEER. CDR3 size: 15 residues. CDR3 DNA sequence: TGCGCCAGCAGCCAAGATTCATCAGGAGTCTACGAGCAGTACTTC. This codes for CASSQDSSGVYEQYF.